These 30 T cell receptor beta chains were sequenced from one sample in a study of T cell responses to AZD1222 COVID-19 vaccine (dated by TCRdb to the early 2020s). The library was made by the immunoSEQ multiplex PCR assay. The clones in this table, taken by TCRdb from immuneACCESS, are in-frame only. Not every clone is retained; where verified, under half of the shortfall comes from an unresolved V gene, and the cause of the rest is unknown. Across this sample there are 100,000 to 150,000 clones, with about 90% seen only once. Roughly 5.4% of the sample lies in the top ten. In light of the paper, this sample's time point label describes: baseline before first vaccination. The material sequenced was peripheral blood, taken on day 0 of AZD1222 vaccination. These receptors all stem from an adult in good health.

This clone was seen once. The CDR3 region is CASSFMTSGAYEQYF. The CDR3 DNA reads as TGTGCCAGCAGCTTCATGACTAGCGGGGCCTACGAGCAGTACTTC. The chain joins TRBV7-9 to TRBJ2-7, with 11 bases aligning to TRBD2. The germline V gene encodes CDR1 SEHNR and CDR2 FQNEAQ (reference sequence). The CDR3 length is 15 residues. V shed 3 bases, J shed 2 bases, and the junction held 3 bases outside the gene matches.

This chain links TRBV28 with TRBJ2-1; 8 nucleotides align to TRBD1. The length of the CDR3 is 21 residues. The V and J ends lost 7 bases and 4 bases, in that order; junction bases with no gene match: 27. The germline CDR1 and CDR2 sequences are MDHEN and SYDVKM. The CDR3 coding sequence is TGTGCCAGCAATTTTAATGTAGGACAGGGACCAGGCCGTCATCTTTACAATGAGCAGTTCTTC. Amino acids: CASNFNVGQGPGRHLYNEQFF.

The chain has TRBV7-3 and TRBJ1-3; D possibly corresponds to TRBD1 (5 bases). The CDR3 spans 18 residues. Germline-derived CDR1 and CDR2 are SGHTA and FQGTGA. Trimming left V 11 bases short and J 0 bases short, with 26 bases between. The CDR3 nucleotides read TGTGCCGGGACGTCTAAAGGGACCGGCTCGTCCTCTGGAAACACCATATATTTT. It encodes CAGTSKGTGSSSGNTIYF.

V gene TRBV9 combines with J gene TRBJ2-1; no clear D. The V and J ends lost 5 bases and 5 bases respectively, with 20 bases between them. The germline V gene encodes CDR1 SGDLS and CDR2 YYNGEE. The CDR3 totals 16 residues. In DNA form, the CDR3 reads TGTGCCAGCAGTCAGTCACCCCGAACCCCAGACAATGAGCAGTTCTTC. Protein product: CASSQSPRTPDNEQFF.

The genes are TRBV28 and TRBJ2-7; TRBD2 matches at 7 bases. Unmatched junction bases numbered 12, after V lost 7 bases and J lost 9 bases. Germline CDR1 is MDHEN and CDR2 is SYDVKM. The length of the CDR3 is 13 residues. CDR3 DNA: TGTGCCAGCAAGGTAGGGAGGGCCCGCGGGCAGTACTTC. Amino acid sequence: CASKVGRARGQYF. The whole variable domain, filled in from reference TRBV28 and TRBJ2-7, reads DVKVTQSSRYLVKRTGEKVFLECVQDMDHENMFWYRQDPGLGLRLIYFSYDVKMKEKGDIPEGYSVSREKKERFSLILESASTNQTSMYLCASKVGRARGQYFGPGTRLTVT.

The V call is TRBV10-2, the J call TRBJ1-5, with D perhaps TRBD1 (5 bases). Germline V gives CDR1 WSHSY, CDR2 SAAADI. The V end lost 7 bases, the J end lost 7 bases, and 14 bases lay between the germline ends. The CDR3 totals 13 residues. CDR3 residues: CASTWDSRQPQHF. The CDR3 DNA reads TGCGCCAGCACTTGGGACTCACGACAGCCCCAGCATTTT.

V and J are TRBV19 and TRBJ2-1; possibly TRBD2 for D (6 bases). This CDR3 has 16 amino acids. V shed 2 bases and J shed 4 bases, with 15 bases lying between them. Per germline, CDR1 LNHDA and CDR2 SQIVND (reference sequence). The CDR3 DNA is TGTGCCAGTAGTATACCGGGGCAGCGGGTTTACAATGAGCAGTTCTTC. It is translated as CASSIPGQRVYNEQFF.

The J gene is TRBJ2-1, the V gene TRBV7-9; 12 bases align to TRBD2. The V segment lost 3 bases and the J segment 8 bases; nucleotides outside the gene matches: 5. The V gene's germline CDR1 is SEHNR and CDR2 FQNEAQ (reference sequence). This CDR3 has 15 amino acids. The chain's CDR3 is CASSLSLAGGYEQFF. The DNA of the CDR3 is TGTGCCAGCAGCTTGTCCCTAGCGGGAGGGTATGAGCAGTTCTTC. Full variable domain (rest looked up from reference TRBV7-9 and TRBJ2-1): DTGVSQNPRHKITKRGQNVTFRCDPISEHNRLYWYRQTLGQGPEFLTYFQNEAQLEKSRLLSDRFSAERPKGSFSTLEIQRTEQGDSAMYLCASSLSLAGGYEQFFGPGTRLTVL.

The chain carries TRBV2 and TRBJ2-2; D not resolved. The CDR3 sequence is 10 residues long. V was shortened by 6 bases and J by 7 bases, with 3 bases between the two germline ends. The germline CDR1 and CDR2 sequences are SNHLY and FYNNEI. CDR3 region: CASRRGELFF. CDR3 nucleotides: TGTGCCAGCAGACGCGGGGAGCTGTTTTTT.

The rearrangement joins TRBV2 to TRBJ1-3; D perhaps matches TRBD1 (5 bases). There are 15 residues in the CDR3. Between the trimmed V and J ends, which lost 4 bases and 0 bases, there was a span of 10 bases. Germline CDR1 and CDR2: SNHLY and FYNNEI. The CDR3 sequence: CASSATESSGNTIYF. As DNA, the CDR3 is TGTGCCAGCAGTGCGACAGAAAGCTCTGGAAACACCATATATTTT. Drawing the rest from reference TRBV2 and TRBJ1-3, the complete variable domain is EPEVTQTPSHQVTQMGQEVILRCVPISNHLYFYWYRQILGQKVEFLVSFYNNEISEKSEIFDDQFSVERPDGSNFTLKIRSTKLEDSAMYFCASSATESSGNTIYFGEGSWLTVV.

The chain uses TRBV10-3 and TRBJ2-5; 14 bases fit TRBD2. The length of the CDR3 is 17 residues. Trimming at V came to 4 bases and at J to 4 bases, leaving 8 bases not matched to a gene. Germline CDR1 and CDR2: ENHRY and SYGVKD. CDR3 in DNA: TGTGCCATCAGTGGGGGACTAGCGGGAGTCGGAGGAGAGACCCAGTACTTC. This translates into CAISGGLAGVGGETQYF.

This chain joins TRBV5-1 and TRBJ2-7; 7 nucleotides line up with TRBD2. The CDR3 consists of 15 residues. J gave up 0 bases and V 0 bases, and 3 bases lay outside the gene matches. Germline V gene data show CDR1 as SGHRS and CDR2 as YFSETQ. The CDR3 DNA sequence: TGCGCCAGCAGCTTGGCCGGGACTAACTCCTACGAGCAGTACTTC. It specifies CASSLAGTNSYEQYF.

V usage is TRBV3-1 (or the pseudogene TRBV3-2) and J usage is TRBJ2-5, with D tentatively TRBD1 or TRBD2 (6 bases each). The germline CDR1 and CDR2 sequences are LGHDT and YNNKEL (reference sequence). V lost 7 bases to trimming and J lost 1 base, with 10 bases between them. CDR3 size: 13 residues. CDR3 loop: CASNEGGQETQYF. The CDR3 DNA is TGTGCCAGCAACGAGGGGGGCCAAGAGACCCAGTACTTC.

This clone was seen only a few times. The chain recombines TRBV29-1 with TRBJ1-4; a possible D gene is TRBD1 (5 bases). The CDR3 runs to 11 residues. Germline V gene sequence: CDR1 SQVTM, CDR2 ANQGSEA. Trimming cost V 4 bases and J 7 bases, with 7 bases left between them. The CDR3 loop reads CSVVGGEKLFF. CDR3 DNA sequence: TGCAGCGTTGTTGGGGGTGAAAAACTGTTTTTT.

The chain employs TRBV19 and TRBJ1-5, with a tentative D call TRBD1 (6 bases). CDR3 length: 15 amino acids. V lost 7 bases, J lost 4 bases, and 17 bases lay in between. The germline gives CDR1 LNHDA, CDR2 SQIVND (reference sequence). DNA for the CDR3: TGTGCCAGTACCAATCGACAGGCCGTTAATCAGCCCCAGCATTTT. It yields the protein CASTNRQAVNQPQHF.

The V and J genes are TRBV3-1 (or the pseudogene TRBV3-2) and TRBJ1-1, with D maybe TRBD1 (6 bases). Germline CDR1 reads LGHDT; CDR2 reads YNNKEL (reference sequence). The CDR3 has 13 amino acids. V lost 4 bases and J 6 bases, leaving 12 bases between the germline ends. CDR3 DNA: TGTGCCAGCAGCCGAATTACAGGGTCTGAAGCTTTCTTT. Residues: CASSRITGSEAFF.

This clone was seen only once. V usage is TRBV5-8 and J usage is TRBJ2-7; the D gene is possibly TRBD1 (6 bases). Per the germline V gene, CDR1 is SGHTS and CDR2 is YDEGEE. The CDR3 covers 13 residues. V dropped 1 base and J dropped 2 bases, with 7 bases sitting between them. The CDR3: CASSLTGPYEQYF. For the CDR3, the DNA is TGTGCCAGCAGCTTGACAGGGCCCTACGAGCAGTACTTC.

Only one count was recorded for this clone. The chain is built from TRBV7-9 and TRBJ2-1; no reliable D call. V lost 6 bases and J lost 4, with 10 bases in between. The germline gives CDR1 SEHNR, CDR2 FQNEAQ (reference sequence). CDR3 length: 13 residues. CDR3 residues: CASRDLRYNEQFF. The DNA for the CDR3 is TGTGCCAGCAGGGATCTACGGTACAATGAGCAGTTCTTC.

This rearrangement joins TRBV7-2 to TRBJ2-5, with a tentative D call TRBD1 (6 bases). V lost 5 bases to trimming and J lost 4 bases, with 17 bases between them. Germline lookup yields CDR1 SGHTA and CDR2 FQGNSA. The CDR3 has 15 residues. CDR3 in amino acids: CASSLVGDTVETQYF. For the CDR3, the DNA is TGTGCCAGCAGCCTAGTGGGGGACACGGTAGAGACCCAGTACTTC.

The V gene is TRBV2, the J gene TRBJ2-7; 7 nucleotides align to TRBD1. The J segment lost 0 bases and the V segment lost 4 bases, leaving 3 bases of the junction unmatched. From germline, CDR1 is SNHLY and CDR2 FYNNEI. The CDR3 contains 14 residues. CDR3 nucleotides: TGTGCCAGCAGTGGAGAGGGGGCCTCCTACGAGCAGTACTTC. As protein: CASSGEGASYEQYF.

This chain connects TRBV18 to TRBJ1-4, with D uncertain. The CDR3 runs to 14 residues. CDR1 and CDR2 (germline): KGHSH, LQKENI. The ends were cut back, 2 bases at V and 7 bases at J, with 11 bases in the middle. The CDR3 nucleotides read TGTGCCAGCTCACCAATGGGCCAGATTGAAAAACTGTTTTTT. The encoded protein is CASSPMGQIEKLFF.

The genes are TRBV3-1 (or the pseudogene TRBV3-2) and TRBJ2-7; D possibly corresponds to TRBD2 (7 bases). Germline V CDR1 and CDR2: LGHDT, YNNKEL (reference sequence). Deletions cut 5 bases from V and 0 bases from J, with 14 bases between. CDR3 length: 15 residues. This CDR3 reads CASSSRGGLSYEQYF. The CDR3 region has the DNA TGTGCCAGCAGCTCAAGGGGGGGTCTCTCCTACGAGCAGTACTTC.

This rearrangement joins TRBV6-5 to TRBJ2-7; 10 bases match TRBD2. The CDR3 is 14 amino acids. Losses at the gene ends were 6 bases for V and 5 bases for J; bases not matched to a gene: 7. Germline V gene lookup returns CDR1 MNHEY and CDR2 SVGAGI. Written as DNA, the CDR3 is TGTGCCAGCAGAAAAGCGGGAGGGTCCCACGAGCAGTACTTC. This translates into CASRKAGGSHEQYF.

The genes are TRBV6-5 and TRBJ1-1; 7 bases line up with TRBD1. The J segment lost 8 bases and the V segment lost 4 bases, leaving 4 bases of the junction unmatched. The CDR3 runs 12 residues. The germline gives CDR1 MNHEY, CDR2 SVGAGI. The CDR3 spells CASSSGDSEAFF. The CDR3 DNA follows: TGTGCCAGCAGTTCTGGGGACAGCGAAGCTTTCTTT.

This clone was seen a few times. V and J are TRBV6-5 and TRBJ1-6; 9 bases line up with TRBD1. The CDR3 has 14 amino acids. The trim removed 5 bases at V and 7 bases at J, leaving 3 bases unmatched. Germline V gene data show CDR1 as MNHEY and CDR2 as SVGAGI. The CDR3: CASSRQGGNSPLHF. The CDR3, as DNA: TGTGCCAGCAGTCGACAGGGGGGAAATTCACCCCTCCACTTT.

The chain recombines TRBV7-9 with TRBJ2-6; D is unclear. This CDR3 is built from 17 residues. V lost 10 bases, J lost 0 bases, and 19 bases lay in between. Germline V gives CDR1 SEHNR, CDR2 FQNEAQ (reference sequence). The CDR3 here is CATPPGQRTSGANVLTF. In nucleotides, the CDR3 is TGTGCCACCCCCCCCGGGCAGCGTACCTCTGGGGCCAACGTCCTGACTTTC.

The J gene is TRBJ1-6, the V gene TRBV6-5; perhaps TRBD1 as D (6 bases). The CDR3 contains 15 residues. V was pared by 4 bases and J by 7 bases, with 14 bases between. Germline CDR1 reads MNHEY; CDR2 reads SVGAGI. The CDR3 region is CASSFEQGKNSPLHF. DNA for the CDR3: TGTGCCAGCAGTTTCGAGCAGGGGAAGAATTCACCCCTCCACTTT.

The chain is built from TRBV19 and TRBJ2-7; TRBD1 is a possible D gene (5 bases). Deletions cut 2 bases from V and 6 bases from J, with 5 bases between. This CDR3 has 11 amino acids. The germline V gene has CDR1 LNHDA and CDR2 SQIVND (reference sequence). The CDR3 region is CASSIRGEQYF. In DNA form, the CDR3 reads TGTGCCAGTAGTATAAGGGGCGAGCAGTACTTC.

The chain recombines TRBV30 with TRBJ1-5; D uncertain. Germline V lookup: CDR1 GTSNPN, CDR2 SVGIG (reference sequence). The germline V and J ends were trimmed by 5 bases and 0 bases, with 8 bases remaining between them. The CDR3 has 13 residues. CDR3 sequence: CAWAADSNQPQHF. The DNA of the CDR3 is TGTGCCTGGGCAGCTGATAGCAATCAGCCCCAGCATTTT.

V gene TRBV10-3 combines with J gene TRBJ1-1, with D unclear. Germline V gives CDR1 ENHRY, CDR2 SYGVKD. Trimming pared 6 bases from V and 0 bases from J, leaving 11 bases between. The CDR3 spans 14 residues. This CDR3 reads CAIRKSGLNTEAFF. CDR3 in DNA: TGTGCCATCAGAAAATCAGGACTGAACACTGAAGCTTTCTTT.